A single sample is the source of the 21 T cell receptor beta chains below, sequenced in a study of blood T cell repertoires in COVID-19. TCRdb keeps only in-frame clones here, not all; method: immunoSEQ multiplex PCR. Of some 150,000 clones in the sample, over 80% were seen once. The sample taken for sequencing was peripheral blood. The receptors derive from a human donor in a cohort sampled during active COVID-19.

The gene calls are TRBV7-6 and TRBJ2-1, with TRBD2 matching 9 bases. The CDR3 spans 15 residues. V was clipped by 6 bases and J by 5 bases; unmatched bases: 8. Germline CDR1 and CDR2: SGHVS and FNYEAQ. CDR3 coding DNA: TGTGCCAGCAGGACCTTAGCGGGAGCTCACAATGAGCAGTTCTTC. Its protein is CASRTLAGAHNEQFF.

The rearrangement links TRBV4-1 to TRBJ2-3; unclear D gene. From germline, CDR1 is MGHRA and CDR2 YSYEKL. V was trimmed by 4 bases and J by 2 bases, leaving 7 bases between them. The CDR3 extends over 13 amino acids. The CDR3 DNA reads as TGCGCCAGCAGCCGAGACAACACAGATACGCAGTATTTT. Amino acid sequence: CASSRDNTDTQYF.

V and J are TRBV6-5 and TRBJ2-5; 8 bases fit TRBD1. V was pared by 6 bases and J by 3 bases, with 6 bases of the junction left unmatched. The CDR3 is 14 residues long. Germline V lookup: CDR1 MNHEY, CDR2 SVGAGI. This CDR3 reads CASRRQGMEETQYF. CDR3 nucleotide sequence: TGTGCCAGCAGGCGACAGGGGATGGAAGAGACCCAGTACTTC.

The V gene is TRBV11-2, the J gene TRBJ2-7; TRBD2 might be the D (5 bases). V lost 1 base and J lost 5, with 15 bases in between. This CDR3 is built from 15 residues. CDR1 is SGHAT, CDR2 FQNNGV, per germline. In DNA form, the CDR3 reads TGTGCCAGCAGCTTAGTTGGTCAGCGGAGGAACGAGCAGTACTTC. As protein: CASSLVGQRRNEQYF.

The V gene is TRBV3-1 (or the pseudogene TRBV3-2), the J gene TRBJ1-6; tentatively, D is TRBD1 (5 bases). Deletions cut 1 base from V and 2 bases from J, with 15 bases between. The germline V gene encodes CDR1 LGHDT and CDR2 YNNKEL (reference sequence). CDR3 size: 18 residues. The CDR3 DNA follows: TGTGCCAGCAGCCAAGTGTTTGGGGCGACGGCCTATAATTCACCCCTCCACTTT. It specifies CASSQVFGATAYNSPLHF.

This chain links TRBV27 with TRBJ2-5; 8 positions agree with TRBD2. Germline V lookup: CDR1 MNHEY, CDR2 SMNVEV (reference sequence). This CDR3 comprises 17 residues. V gave up 5 bases and J gave up 5 bases; unmatched junction bases: 16. The CDR3 is CASSLIYVSGRKETQYF. DNA of the CDR3: TGTGCCAGCAGTCTTATATACGTAAGCGGGAGAAAGGAGACCCAGTACTTC.

The chain recombines TRBV5-1 with TRBJ2-3; D gene unclear. There are 14 residues in the CDR3. V was trimmed by 2 bases and J by 2 bases, leaving 9 bases between them. Germline CDR1 and CDR2: SGHRS and YFSETQ. DNA of the CDR3: TGCGCCAGCAGCTTCGGGTCGGCCACAGATACGCAGTATTTT. Encoded protein: CASSFGSATDTQYF.

The V and J genes are TRBV4-1 and TRBJ2-1, with 9 bases matching TRBD2. J was trimmed by 2 bases and V by 4 bases; bases with no gene match: 9. Per germline, CDR1 MGHRA and CDR2 YSYEKL. The CDR3 consists of 17 residues. This CDR3 is CASSPPRAGGPYNEQFF. Written as DNA, the CDR3 is TGCGCCAGCAGCCCCCCCCGGGCGGGAGGGCCCTACAATGAGCAGTTCTTC.

J is TRBJ2-5 and V is TRBV7-8; D is perhaps TRBD1 (5 bases). V shed 2 bases and J shed 0 bases, with 10 bases lying between them. Germline lookup yields CDR1 SGHVS and CDR2 FQNEAQ. The CDR3 contains 15 residues. The CDR3 here is CASSLFQGHQETQYF. The CDR3 DNA follows: TGTGCCAGCAGCTTATTTCAGGGCCACCAAGAGACCCAGTACTTC.

The rearrangement uses TRBV3-1 (or the pseudogene TRBV3-2) and TRBJ2-7, with 10 nucleotides matching TRBD2. With 8 bases clipped from V and 0 bases from J, the junction kept 7 bases outside the gene matches. CDR3 length: 15 amino acids. Germline V gene lookup returns CDR1 LGHDT and CDR2 YNNKEL (reference sequence). The CDR3 here is CASSPLAGFSYEQYF. The DNA of the CDR3 is TGTGCCAGCTCTCCACTAGCGGGATTCTCCTACGAGCAGTACTTC.

The V and J genes are TRBV6-5 and TRBJ1-2; 7 nucleotides match TRBD1. After removal of 7 bases from V and 6 bases from J, the junction contained 8 bases not matched to a gene. The CDR3 contains 13 residues. Germline lookup yields CDR1 MNHEY and CDR2 SVGAGI. CDR3 protein: CASKDRTYDGYTF. The CDR3 DNA is TGTGCCAGCAAGGACAGGACCTATGATGGCTACACCTTC.

The chain carries TRBV14 and TRBJ1-6; no clear D. Trimming pared 4 bases from V and 11 bases from J, leaving 15 bases between. Germline CDR1 is SGHDN and CDR2 is FVKESK. The CDR3 sequence is 14 residues long. CDR3 nucleotide sequence: TGTGCCAGCAGCCCCCTACTATCCGGGACACCCCTCCACTTT. This gives the protein CASSPLLSGTPLHF.

J is TRBJ2-3 and V is TRBV7-3; 14 bases map to TRBD2. V shed 3 bases and J 5 bases; nucleotides not matched to a gene: 1. Germline values: CDR1 SGHTA, CDR2 FQGTGA. CDR3 length: 15 residues. The CDR3 nucleotides are TGTGCCAGCAGCTTGACTAGCGGGAGGGTAGATACGCAGTATTTT. Its translation: CASSLTSGRVDTQYF.

V is TRBV10-3 and J is TRBJ2-7, with 11 bases fitting TRBD2. This CDR3 is built from 14 residues. The ends lost 7 bases at V and 3 bases at J; junction bases unmatched: 5. Looked up from germline, CDR1 is ENHRY and CDR2 is SYGVKD. The CDR3 coding sequence is TGTGCCATCACCGCCGGGACTAGCGGCTACGAGCAGTACTTC. Amino acids: CAITAGTSGYEQYF.

The chain employs TRBV30 and TRBJ2-7; TRBD1 aligns across 8 bases. The CDR3 totals 15 residues. In germline, CDR1 is GTSNPN, CDR2 SVGIG (reference sequence). The junction had 6 bases not matched to a gene; V was cut back by 2 bases and J by 0 bases. As DNA, the CDR3 is TGTGCCTGGAGTCCTCGGACAGGGATCTCCTACGAGCAGTACTTC. The encoded protein is CAWSPRTGISYEQYF. Using reference TRBV30 and TRBJ2-7 for the parts outside the CDR3, the full variable domain is SQTIHQWPATLVQPVGSPLSLECTVEGTSNPNLYWYRQAAGRGLQLLFYSVGIGQISSEVPQNLSASRPQDRQFILSSKKLLLSDSGFYLCAWSPRTGISYEQYFGPGTRLTVT.

Regarding this clone: One junction end does not reproduce the germline sequence, and a read error may be involved. This chain uses TRBV4-1 with TRBJ2-5; TRBD2 matches at 10 bases. There are 16 residues in the CDR3. Germline loops: CDR1 MGHRA, CDR2 YSYEKL. CDR3 sequence (DNA): TGCGCCAGCAGCCAAGATTTAGCGGGGGGCCAAAAGACCCAGTACTTC. Translating gives CASSQDLAGGQKTQYF.

The chain uses TRBV7-8 and TRBJ1-1; maybe TRBD1 (6 bases). The V end lost 3 bases, the J end lost 1 base, and 15 bases lay between the germline ends. The CDR3 is 16 residues long. The germline CDR1 and CDR2 sequences are SGHVS and FQNEAQ. The CDR3 protein is CASSLQTGLTNTEAFF. For the CDR3, the DNA is TGTGCCAGCAGCTTGCAAACAGGGCTTACGAACACTGAAGCTTTCTTT.

The chain combines TRBV29-1 with TRBJ1-1, with TRBD1 as a possible D gene (5 bases). This CDR3 contains 17 residues. Germline CDR1 SQVTM, CDR2 ANQGSEA. Trimming cost V 4 bases and J 4 bases, with 25 bases left between them. Here the CDR3 DNA reads TGCAGCGTTGGGGGGGAGAGACGGAGCCATCTTGGCACTGAAGCTTTCTTT. It encodes CSVGGERRSHLGTEAFF.

This clone appeared once. The chain recombines TRBV7-6 with TRBJ2-1; 8 positions match TRBD2. Germline V gene data show CDR1 as SGHVS and CDR2 as FNYEAQ. The V segment lost 5 bases and the J segment 2 bases; nucleotides outside the gene matches: 17. The CDR3 extends over 19 amino acids. CDR3 region: CASSLSGGDRTKTYNEQFF. Written as DNA, the CDR3 is TGTGCCAGCAGCCTTTCGGGAGGGGACCGTACAAAAACCTACAATGAGCAGTTCTTC.

V and J are TRBV28 and TRBJ2-2; 12 bases align to TRBD2. Trimming at V came to 6 bases and at J to 2 bases, leaving 7 bases not matched to a gene. Germline-derived CDR1 and CDR2 are MDHEN and SYDVKM. CDR3 length: 17 residues. In DNA, the CDR3 is TGTGCCAGCAGGCCTTTACTAGCGGGGGGAAACACCGGGGAGCTGTTTTTT. The encoded protein is CASRPLLAGGNTGELFF.

This chain joins TRBV20-1 and TRBJ2-1; TRBD2 matches at 7 bases. V was pared by 6 bases and J by 8 bases, with 4 bases of the junction left unmatched. Germline V CDR1 and CDR2: DFQATT, SNEGSKA (reference sequence). The CDR3 has 11 residues. CDR3 coding DNA: TGCAGTGCGCTGGGGGGGGATGAGCAGTTCTTC. Protein product: CSALGGDEQFF.